This entry lists 31 T cell receptor beta chains sequenced from one sample in a study of cytomegalovirus exposure and HLA in healthy donors. PCR amplification relied on 60 Vbeta primers (plus 13 Jbeta primers). Sequencing used immunoSEQ multiplex PCR; TCRdb keeps in-frame clones, though not all of them. Of 140,000 or so clones in the sample, 88% were seen once. The specimen sequenced was PBMCs. Receptor source: a woman aged 40 to 50 in good health and CMV-seronegative.

Note on this clone: A read error may produce the germline difference seen at one junction end. The chain recombines TRBV7-3 with TRBJ1-4; maybe TRBD1 (6 bases). There are 12 residues in the CDR3. Germline V gives CDR1 SGHTA, CDR2 FQGTGA. CDR3 protein: CASSSRGGGHPF. CDR3 nucleotides: TGTGCCAGCAGCTCCCGGGGGGGCGGACACCCTTTT.

As for this clone: The junction does not match germline at one end; this may be a read error. The chain couples TRBV7-9 to TRBJ2-7, with 8 bases identical to TRBD1. Germline values: CDR1 SEHNR, CDR2 FQNEAQ (reference sequence). The CDR3 has 13 residues. CDR3 bases: TGTTCCAGCAGCTCAACAGGGGGCTACGAGCAGTACTTC. Protein: CSSSSTGGYEQYF.

This clone was counted a few times. The V call is TRBV11-2, the J call TRBJ1-1, with 12 nucleotides matching TRBD1. J lost 1 base, V lost 1 base, and 7 bases had no gene match. The CDR3 loop spans 18 amino acids. Germline CDR1 SGHAT, CDR2 FQNNGV. CDR3 DNA sequence: TGTGCCAGCAGCTTAGTGTTGGGACAGGGGGCGAAGAACACTGAAGCTTTCTTT. Translating it yields CASSLVLGQGAKNTEAFF.

V usage is TRBV9 and J usage is TRBJ2-3; D call uncertain. The CDR3 has 15 residues. Trimming took off 4 bases at V and 3 bases at J, with 15 bases between the two ends. Germline lookup yields CDR1 SGDLS and CDR2 YYNGEE. For the CDR3, the DNA is TGTGCCAGCAGCTCTACGGCGACTGTTACAGATACGCAGTATTTT. Residues: CASSSTATVTDTQYF.

This clone was observed a single time. The chain links TRBV29-1 to TRBJ2-3, with a tentative D call TRBD2 (6 bases). Per the germline V gene, CDR1 is SQVTM and CDR2 is ANQGSEA. This CDR3 is built from 14 residues. Trimming removed 7 bases from V and 10 bases from J, with 24 bases in between. This CDR3 is CSARGQNTGSPQYF. As DNA, the CDR3 is TGCAGCGCCCGGGGCCAGAACACCGGGAGTCCGCAGTATTTT.

The rearrangement links TRBV18 to TRBJ2-5; TRBD2 matches 8 bases. The V and J ends lost 0 bases and 2 bases, in that order; junction bases with no gene match: 11. The CDR3 sequence is 18 residues long. The germline V gene encodes CDR1 KGHSH and CDR2 LQKENI. The CDR3 is CASSPPVGSGEPQETQYF. In nucleotides, the CDR3 is TGTGCCAGCTCACCACCGGTGGGTAGCGGGGAACCACAAGAGACCCAGTACTTC.

This sequence joins TRBV5-1 and TRBJ2-3, with TRBD2 matching 11 bases. The CDR3 consists of 15 residues. CDR1 is SGHRS, CDR2 YFSETQ, per germline. V shed 2 bases, J shed 9 bases, and the junction held 8 bases outside the gene matches. CDR3 in DNA: TGCGCCAGCAGCTTCGTCGGGACTAGCGGAGAAACGCAGTATTTT. Encoded protein: CASSFVGTSGETQYF.

V usage is TRBV5-5 and J usage is TRBJ2-4; D is ambiguous. Germline V CDR1 and CDR2: SGHKS, YYEKEE (reference sequence). The CDR3 runs to 14 residues. V was clipped by 5 bases and J by 0 bases, with 9 bases between them. The DNA of the CDR3 is TGTGCCAGCAGTTTAACAATAGCCAAAAACATTCAGTACTTC. As protein: CASSLTIAKNIQYF.

For this clone: One end of the junction varies from germline; a read error may be responsible. This chain uses TRBV7-9 with TRBJ1-4; maybe TRBD1 (6 bases). Per germline, CDR1 SEHNR and CDR2 FQNEAQ (reference sequence). The CDR3 contains 14 residues. The CDR3 DNA reads TGTTCCAGCAGCTTGGGACATCTAAATGAAAAACTGTTTTTT. This encodes CSSSLGHLNEKLFF.

J is TRBJ2-5 and V is TRBV10-3; TRBD2 matches 11 bases. This CDR3 contains 15 residues. CDR1 and CDR2 from the germline V gene are ENHRY and SYGVKD. V shed 3 bases and J 5 bases; nucleotides not matched to a gene: 5. CDR3 sequence reads: CAISDGLAGAETQYF. CDR3 sequence (DNA): TGTGCCATCAGTGATGGACTAGCGGGTGCTGAGACCCAGTACTTC.

This clone was seen a few times. The rearrangement joins TRBV4-3 to TRBJ2-3; 7 bases line up with TRBD1. CDR1 is LGHNA, CDR2 YSLEER, per germline. Germline trimming cut 5 bases from V and 4 bases from J; bases unmatched to any gene: 3. This CDR3 is built from 13 residues. CDR3 sequence (DNA): TGCGCCAGCAGCGAACAGGGGTCAGATACGCAGTATTTT. Translated, it gives CASSEQGSDTQYF.

V usage is TRBV29-1 and J usage is TRBJ2-5; 8 nucleotides line up with TRBD1. The CDR3 contains 13 residues. CDR1 is SQVTM, CDR2 ANQGSEA, per germline. Losses at the gene ends were 5 bases for V and 0 bases for J; bases not matched to a gene: 2. CDR3: CSVMGQDQETQYF. The CDR3 DNA sequence: TGCAGCGTTATGGGACAGGACCAAGAGACCCAGTACTTC.

The chain is built from TRBV27 and TRBJ2-2, with 9 bases lining up with TRBD1. Germline V CDR1 and CDR2: MNHEY, SMNVEV (reference sequence). The CDR3 runs to 14 residues. V was clipped by 9 bases and J by 4 bases; unmatched bases: 6. CDR3 amino acids: CARTGGRSTGELFF. DNA of the CDR3: TGTGCCAGGACAGGGGGGAGGAGCACCGGGGAGCTGTTTTTT.

This clone was observed once. The chain joins TRBV7-2 to TRBJ1-4; 8 bases are shared with TRBD1. CDR1 and CDR2 from the germline V gene are SGHTA and FQGNSA. CDR3 length: 16 residues. V was pared by 3 bases and J by 8 bases, with 11 bases of the junction left unmatched. The CDR3 DNA sequence: TGTGCCAGCAGCTTTAGGATAGGGACAGGAGACGAAAAACTGTTTTTT. Translated: CASSFRIGTGDEKLFF.

The gene calls are TRBV10-1 and TRBJ2-2, with D perhaps matching TRBD2 (5 bases). CDR3 length equals 13 residues. From germline, CDR1 is WNHNN and CDR2 SYGVQD (reference sequence). Trimming pared 2 bases from V and 6 bases from J, leaving 7 bases between. The CDR3 DNA sequence: TGCGCCAGCAGTGAGGGGCGGGCCGGGGAGCTGTTTTTT. Its protein is CASSEGRAGELFF.

This clone was seen once. The chain combines TRBV7-6 with TRBJ2-5; D might be TRBD2 (6 bases). Germline CDR1 reads SGHVS; CDR2 reads FNYEAQ. V lost 5 bases and J lost 1, with 11 bases in between. This CDR3 has 14 residues. The CDR3 sequence is CASSPGVGQETQYF. The CDR3 coding sequence is TGTGCCAGCAGCCCGGGGGTGGGCCAAGAGACCCAGTACTTC.

This sequence joins TRBV6-6 and TRBJ1-2; tentative D call: TRBD1 (5 bases). CDR1 and CDR2 from the germline V gene are MNHNY and SVGAGI (reference sequence). The V and J ends lost 2 bases and 7 bases respectively, with 11 bases between them. The CDR3 has 13 residues. CDR3 in amino acids: CASSYARDGGYTF. In DNA form, the CDR3 reads TGTGCCAGCAGTTACGCCAGGGATGGTGGCTACACCTTC.

The V gene is TRBV10-1, the J gene TRBJ2-1; a possible D gene is TRBD2 (6 bases). CDR3 length equals 14 residues. V lost 5 bases and J 7 bases, leaving 15 bases between the germline ends. Looked up from germline, CDR1 is WNHNN and CDR2 is SYGVQD (reference sequence). The CDR3 protein is CASSSGTSANEQFF. The CDR3 DNA reads as TGCGCCAGCAGTTCCGGGACTTCCGCAAATGAGCAGTTCTTC.

The V call is TRBV30, the J call TRBJ1-2; a weak D match, TRBD1 (5 bases). Germline values: CDR1 GTSNPN, CDR2 SVGIG (reference sequence). With 4 bases removed from V and 8 bases from J, the gap between germline ends came to 17 bases. This CDR3 spans 13 amino acids. DNA for the CDR3: TGTGCCTGGATAAGGGAGGGGATCGGGGGCTACACCTTC. Residues: CAWIREGIGGYTF.

The V and J genes are TRBV11-3 and TRBJ2-6, with 8 bases lining up with TRBD1. The CDR3 consists of 17 residues. J was trimmed by 1 base and V by 6 bases; bases with no gene match: 8. Per germline, CDR1 SGHNT and CDR2 YENEEA. The CDR3 protein is CASRLRQGLSGANVLTF. As DNA, the CDR3 is TGTGCCAGCAGATTGCGACAGGGGCTTTCTGGGGCCAACGTCCTGACTTTC. Supplemented by reference TRBV11-3 and TRBJ2-6, the full variable domain reads EAGVVQSPRYKIIEKKQPVAFWCNPISGHNTLYWYLQNLGQGPELLIRYENEEAVDDSQLPKDRFSAERLKGVDSTLKIQPAELGDSAVYLCASRLRQGLSGANVLTFGAGSRLTVL.

CDR3 coding DNA: TGTGCCAGCAGTGAGAGGCCGTTAAAAGAGACCCAGTACTTC. Translation: CASSERPLKETQYF. The chain uses TRBV2 and TRBJ2-5; D gene unclear. The V end lost 3 bases, the J end lost 3 bases, and 11 bases lay between the germline ends. The germline CDR1 and CDR2 sequences are SNHLY and FYNNEI. This CDR3 comprises 14 residues.

The chain links TRBV19 to TRBJ1-5; 8 bases are a match to TRBD1. J gave up 3 bases and V 4 bases, and 5 bases lay outside the gene matches. Germline loops: CDR1 LNHDA, CDR2 SQIVND (reference sequence). The CDR3 loop spans 15 amino acids. The CDR3 reads CASSTRQGPNQPQHF. The DNA for the CDR3 is TGTGCCAGTAGTACCCGACAGGGGCCCAATCAGCCCCAGCATTTT.

With regard to this clone: Other DNA sequences in this sample translate to the same CDR3. The chain employs TRBV10-1 and TRBJ2-7; 8 bases are shared with TRBD2. V lost 0 bases to trimming and J lost 2 bases; unmatched junction nucleotides: 6. Germline loops: CDR1 WNHNN, CDR2 SYGVQD (reference sequence). CDR3 length: 16 residues. The CDR3 reads CASSESWTSNPYEQYF. In DNA form, the CDR3 reads TGCGCCAGCAGTGAGTCTTGGACTAGCAACCCCTACGAGCAGTACTTC.

This chain uses TRBV2 with TRBJ1-5, with D tentatively TRBD1 (5 bases). The germline V gene encodes CDR1 SNHLY and CDR2 FYNNEI. The CDR3 length is 15 residues. Trimming removed 4 bases from V and 7 bases from J, with 17 bases in between. The CDR3 sequence: CASSVGFSGFQPQHF. The CDR3 DNA reads TGTGCCAGCAGTGTAGGGTTCTCAGGGTTCCAGCCCCAGCATTTT.

The chain links TRBV28 to TRBJ1-2; the D is unclear. The CDR3 has 13 residues. Trimming cost V 4 bases and J 14 bases, with 20 bases left between them. The germline gives CDR1 MDHEN, CDR2 SYDVKM. The CDR3 DNA sequence: TGTGCCAGCAGTTCCCCACCCGGTCCGGCGGGGACCTTC. Residues: CASSSPPGPAGTF.

The rearrangement uses TRBV14 and TRBJ1-2; 8 bases agree with TRBD1. This CDR3 has 13 residues. Germline V gives CDR1 SGHDN, CDR2 FVKESK. The trim removed 3 bases at V and 4 bases at J, leaving 1 base unmatched. The CDR3 loop reads CASSQGQVYGYTF. The CDR3 region has the DNA TGTGCCAGCAGCCAGGGACAGGTCTATGGCTACACCTTC.

CDR3: CASSTGTGLSTGELFF. Here the CDR3 DNA reads TGTGCCAGCAGCACCGGGACAGGGTTAAGCACCGGGGAGCTGTTTTTT. The J gene is TRBJ2-2, the V gene TRBV11-3, with 9 bases aligning to TRBD1. CDR1 is SGHNT and CDR2 is YENEEA in the germline V gene. This CDR3 comprises 16 residues. The J segment lost 4 bases and the V segment lost 5 bases, leaving 8 bases of the junction unmatched. Complete variable domain (other parts from reference TRBV11-3 and TRBJ2-2): EAGVVQSPRYKIIEKKQPVAFWCNPISGHNTLYWYLQNLGQGPELLIRYENEEAVDDSQLPKDRFSAERLKGVDSTLKIQPAELGDSAVYLCASSTGTGLSTGELFFGEGSRLTVL.

The chain is built from TRBV18 and TRBJ2-7, with a weak D call TRBD2 (6 bases). The ends were cut back, 8 bases at V and 5 bases at J, with 13 bases in the middle. The CDR3 is 12 amino acids. CDR1 is KGHSH and CDR2 is LQKENI in the germline V gene. The CDR3 is CASRDSAHEQYF. The DNA of the CDR3 is TGTGCCAGCCGGGACTCCGCACACGAGCAGTACTTC.

This chain links TRBV28 with TRBJ2-1; no firm D call. Germline V lookup: CDR1 MDHEN, CDR2 SYDVKM. Trimming shortened V by 6 bases and J by 0 bases, and 9 bases separated the two germline ends. The CDR3 length is 14 residues. The CDR3 is CASSPPSSYNEQFF. In nucleotides, the CDR3 is TGTGCCAGCAGCCCTCCGAGCTCCTACAATGAGCAGTTCTTC.

This sequence joins TRBV9 and TRBJ2-1, with 11 nucleotides matching TRBD2. Unmatched junction bases numbered 3, after V lost 0 bases and J lost 4 bases. This CDR3 spans 16 amino acids. Germline-derived CDR1 and CDR2 are SGDLS and YYNGEE. The CDR3 region is CASSVARLAGYNEQFF. In DNA, the CDR3 is TGTGCCAGCAGCGTAGCCAGACTAGCGGGATACAATGAGCAGTTCTTC.

This chain uses TRBV27 with TRBJ2-7; 7 nucleotides agree with TRBD1. V dropped 5 bases and J dropped 2; count of bases not matched to a gene: 9. CDR1 and CDR2 from the germline V gene are MNHEY and SMNVEV (reference sequence). This CDR3 spans 15 amino acids. The CDR3 here is CASSAWDSLAYEQYF. In DNA form, the CDR3 reads TGTGCCAGCAGTGCCTGGGACAGTTTGGCCTACGAGCAGTACTTC.